This TCR beta chain was sequenced during a study of T-cell memory formation after mild COVID-19. One entry per CDR3 protein, called by TCRdb with MiXCR from the 5' RACE reads. The table includes fewer than 650,000 distinct CDR3 sequences, about a fifth detected once. Germline V gene sequence: CDR1 SGHDN, CDR2 FVKESK. The CDR3 is 17 amino acids. The V gene end was trimmed by 4 bases and the J gene end by 4 bases; junction bases not matched to a gene: 9. This sequence was found in an adult woman who had mild COVID-19 (a few samples of this study predate the infection). Cell type and time point are not known. The sequencing sample was made of PBMCs or a T cell subset sorted from them (not recorded which). The chain employs TRBV14 and TRBJ1-6; TRBD1 aligns across 8 bases. CDR3 nucleotides: TGTGCCAGCAGCCCCAAAACATACAGGGGGTATAATTCACCCCTCCACTTT. This translates into CASSPKTYRGYNSPLHF.